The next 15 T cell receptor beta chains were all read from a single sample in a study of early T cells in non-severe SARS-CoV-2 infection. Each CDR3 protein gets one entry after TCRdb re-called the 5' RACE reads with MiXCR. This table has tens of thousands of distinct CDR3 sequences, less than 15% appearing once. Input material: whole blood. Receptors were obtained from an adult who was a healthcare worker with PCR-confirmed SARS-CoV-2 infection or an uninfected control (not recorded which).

The CDR3 loop reads CASSLGATSGRAATQYF. CDR3 nucleotide sequence: TGTGCCAGCAGCTTGGGGGCTACTAGCGGGAGGGCGGCTACGCAGTATTTT. This chain connects TRBV5-6 to TRBJ2-3, with 13 bases matching TRBD2. This CDR3 spans 17 amino acids. CDR1 SGHDT and CDR2 YYEEEE come from the germline V gene. V trimming: 0 bases; J trimming: 8 bases; junction bases outside the gene matches: 9.

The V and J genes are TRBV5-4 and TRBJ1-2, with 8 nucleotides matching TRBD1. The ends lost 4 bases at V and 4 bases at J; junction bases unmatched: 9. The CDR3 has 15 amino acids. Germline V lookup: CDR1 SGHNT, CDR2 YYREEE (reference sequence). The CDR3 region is CASSAGQGRLYGYTF. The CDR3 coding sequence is TGTGCCAGCAGCGCCGGACAGGGCAGACTCTATGGCTACACCTTC.

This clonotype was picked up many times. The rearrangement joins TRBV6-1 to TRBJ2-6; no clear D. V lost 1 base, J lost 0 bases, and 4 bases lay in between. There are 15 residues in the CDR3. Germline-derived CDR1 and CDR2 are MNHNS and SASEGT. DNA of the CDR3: TGTGCCAGCAGTGAAGGAGGCTCTGGGGCCAACGTCCTGACTTTC. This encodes CASSEGGSGANVLTF.

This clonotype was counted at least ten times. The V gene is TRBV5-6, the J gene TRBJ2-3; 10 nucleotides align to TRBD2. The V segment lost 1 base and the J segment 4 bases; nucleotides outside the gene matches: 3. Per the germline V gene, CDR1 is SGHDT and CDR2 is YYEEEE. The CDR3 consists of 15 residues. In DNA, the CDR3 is TGTGCCAGCAGCTTGACTAGCGGGAACGCAGATACGCAGTATTTT. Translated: CASSLTSGNADTQYF.

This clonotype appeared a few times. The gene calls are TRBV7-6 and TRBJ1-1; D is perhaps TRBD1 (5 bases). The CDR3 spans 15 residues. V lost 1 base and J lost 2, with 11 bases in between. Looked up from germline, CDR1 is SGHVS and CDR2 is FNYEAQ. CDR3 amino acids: CASSLGRDPNTEAFF. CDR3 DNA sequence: TGTGCCAGCAGCTTAGGAAGGGACCCCAACACTGAAGCTTTCTTT.

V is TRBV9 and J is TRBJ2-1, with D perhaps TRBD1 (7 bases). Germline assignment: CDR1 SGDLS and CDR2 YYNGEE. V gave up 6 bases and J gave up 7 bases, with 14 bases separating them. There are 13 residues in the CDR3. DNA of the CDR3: TGTGCCAGCAATTACGCAGGGGGGAATGAGCAGTTCTTC. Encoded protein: CASNYAGGNEQFF. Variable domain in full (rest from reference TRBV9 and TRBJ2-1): DSGVTQTPKHLITATGQRVTLRCSPRSGDLSVYWYQQSLDQGLQFLIQYYNGEERAKGNILERFSAQQFPDLHSELNLSSLELGDSALYFCASNYAGGNEQFFGPGTRLTVL.

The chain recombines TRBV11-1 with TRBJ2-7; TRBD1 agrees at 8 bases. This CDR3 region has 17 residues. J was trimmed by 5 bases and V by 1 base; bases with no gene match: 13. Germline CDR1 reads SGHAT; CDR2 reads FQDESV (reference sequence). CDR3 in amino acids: CASSLDAARTGIDEQYF. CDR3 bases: TGTGCCAGCAGCTTAGATGCTGCGCGGACAGGGATCGACGAGCAGTACTTC.

CDR3 loop: CASSPRGGGNTGELFF. The CDR3 nucleotides are TGTGCCAGCAGCCCCAGAGGCGGAGGGAACACCGGGGAGCTGTTTTTT. The chain recombines TRBV7-9 with TRBJ2-2; TRBD2 is a possible D gene (5 bases). The germline V gene encodes CDR1 SEHNR and CDR2 FQNEAQ (reference sequence). The CDR3 is 16 amino acids. Trimming shortened V by 5 bases and J by 1 base, and 14 bases separated the two germline ends.

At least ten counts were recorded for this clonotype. CDR3 sequence: CASSVLAGISYNEQFF. CDR3 nucleotide sequence: TGCGCCAGCAGCGTGCTAGCGGGAATATCGTACAATGAGCAGTTCTTC. This chain connects TRBV5-1 to TRBJ2-1; 9 positions agree with TRBD2. The CDR3 is made up of 16 amino acids. V lost 4 bases, J lost 4 bases, and 9 bases stayed unmatched. Germline V gene data show CDR1 as SGHRS and CDR2 as YFSETQ.

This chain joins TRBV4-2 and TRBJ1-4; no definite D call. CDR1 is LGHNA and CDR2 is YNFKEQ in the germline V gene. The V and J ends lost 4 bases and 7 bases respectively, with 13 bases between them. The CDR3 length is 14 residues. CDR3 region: CASSPEARREKLFF. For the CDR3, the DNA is TGTGCCAGCAGCCCTGAAGCAAGGCGTGAAAAACTGTTTTTT.

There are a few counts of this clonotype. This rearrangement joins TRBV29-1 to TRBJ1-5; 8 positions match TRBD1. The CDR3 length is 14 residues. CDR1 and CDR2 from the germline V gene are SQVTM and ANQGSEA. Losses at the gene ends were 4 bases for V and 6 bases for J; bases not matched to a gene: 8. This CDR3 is CSVGPDRVGQPQHF. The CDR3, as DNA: TGCAGCGTTGGCCCGGACAGGGTCGGTCAGCCCCAGCATTTT. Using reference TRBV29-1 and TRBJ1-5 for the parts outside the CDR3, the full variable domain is SAVISQKPSRDICQRGTSLTIQCQVDSQVTMMFWYRQQPGQSLTLIATANQGSEATYESGFVIDKFPISRPNLTFSTLTVSNMSPEDSSIYLCSVGPDRVGQPQHFGDGTRLSIL.

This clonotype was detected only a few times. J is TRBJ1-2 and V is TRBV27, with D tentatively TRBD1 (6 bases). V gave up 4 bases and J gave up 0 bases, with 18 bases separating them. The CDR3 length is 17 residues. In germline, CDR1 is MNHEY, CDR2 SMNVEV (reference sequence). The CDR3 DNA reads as TGTGCCAGCAGTTCCCCCCGGAGCAGGGGAGCTAACTATGGCTACACCTTC. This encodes CASSSPRSRGANYGYTF.

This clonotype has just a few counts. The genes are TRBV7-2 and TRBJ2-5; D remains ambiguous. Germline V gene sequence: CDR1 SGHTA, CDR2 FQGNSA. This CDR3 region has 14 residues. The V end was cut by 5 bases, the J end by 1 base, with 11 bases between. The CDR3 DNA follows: TGTGCCAGCAGCCCAACCTGGCCCCAAGAGACCCAGTACTTC. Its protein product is CASSPTWPQETQYF.

This CDR3 is CASSLLSDTQYF. In DNA form, the CDR3 reads TGTGCCAGTAGTCTTTTATCAGATACGCAGTATTTT. The gene calls are TRBV19 and TRBJ2-3; no reliable D call. Germline lookup yields CDR1 LNHDA and CDR2 SQIVND (reference sequence). The V and J ends lost 5 bases and 4 bases respectively, with 7 bases between them. The CDR3 extends over 12 amino acids.

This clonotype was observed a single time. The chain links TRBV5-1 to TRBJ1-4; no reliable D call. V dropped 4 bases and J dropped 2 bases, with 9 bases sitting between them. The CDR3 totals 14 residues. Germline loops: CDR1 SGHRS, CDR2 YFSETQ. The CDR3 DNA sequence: TGCGCCAGCAGCCTGACGTATACTAATGAAAAACTGTTTTTT. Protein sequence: CASSLTYTNEKLFF.